A single sample gave rise to the 19 T cell receptor beta chains below, sequenced in a study of long-term antiretroviral therapy in people with HIV. The authors ran the immunoSEQ assay, v3.0, at survey level. Data came from immunoSEQ multiplex PCR; TCRdb stores just in-frame clones and leaves some out. The sample has about 10,000 clones, more than 80% seen once. Material: unsorted PBMCs, obtained 0.7 years after starting antiretroviral therapy. Receptor source: a man aged 35 to 55 with HIV.

The chain is built from TRBV5-6 and TRBJ1-5, with D possibly TRBD1 on 5 matching bases. The V and J ends lost 4 bases and 0 bases respectively, with 11 bases between them. Per the germline V gene, CDR1 is SGHDT and CDR2 is YYEEEE. The CDR3 runs to 15 residues. The chain's CDR3 is CASSIRGPSNQPQHF. The CDR3 nucleotides are TGTGCCAGCAGCATTAGGGGACCTAGCAATCAGCCCCAGCATTTT.

The V call is TRBV28, the J call TRBJ1-3; D uncertain. CDR1 is MDHEN and CDR2 is SYDVKM in the germline V gene. V dropped 2 bases and J dropped 4 bases, with 12 bases sitting between them. The CDR3 is made up of 15 amino acids. The CDR3 DNA is TGTGCCAGCAGTTTAGATCGGGGAACCGGAAACACCATATATTTT. Protein sequence: CASSLDRGTGNTIYF.

The chain combines TRBV9 with TRBJ2-3, with 9 bases aligning to TRBD2. Germline V lookup: CDR1 SGDLS, CDR2 YYNGEE. V shed 4 bases, J shed 0 bases, and the junction held 3 bases outside the gene matches. The CDR3 sequence is 15 residues long. CDR3 region: CASSRTSGSTDTQYF. The CDR3 region has the DNA TGTGCCAGCAGCCGTACTAGCGGGAGCACAGATACGCAGTATTTT.

The rearrangement joins TRBV5-6 to TRBJ1-1; no reliable D call. The germline gives CDR1 SGHDT, CDR2 YYEEEE. CDR3 length equals 16 residues. Trimming pared 1 base from V and 0 bases from J, leaving 13 bases between. The CDR3 DNA follows: TGTGCCAGCAGCTTGAGGATCCGAGAACTGAACACTGAAGCTTTCTTT. Its protein product is CASSLRIRELNTEAFF. The full variable domain, with the rest looked up from reference TRBV5-6 and TRBJ1-1, is DAGVTQSPTHLIKTRGQQVTLRCSPKSGHDTVSWYQQALGQGPQFIFQYYEEEERQRGNFPDRFSGHQFPNYSSELNVNALLLGDSALYLCASSLRIRELNTEAFFGQGTRLTVV.

The V gene is TRBV28, the J gene TRBJ2-1; the D is unclear. Trimming removed 3 bases from V and 0 bases from J, with 6 bases in between. The CDR3 covers 14 residues. CDR1 and CDR2 from the germline V gene are MDHEN and SYDVKM. The CDR3 DNA sequence: TGTGCCAGCAGTTTTAGGTCCTCCTACAATGAGCAGTTCTTC. This sequence encodes CASSFRSSYNEQFF.

The rearrangement joins TRBV7-2 to TRBJ2-7; 9 bases line up with TRBD1. Germline loops: CDR1 SGHTA, CDR2 FQGNSA. There are 15 residues in the CDR3. The junction had 9 bases not matched to a gene; V was cut back by 5 bases and J by 4 bases. CDR3 region: CASSRPGQGRYEQYF. CDR3 nucleotide sequence: TGTGCCAGCAGCCGTCCGGGACAGGGTCGTTACGAGCAGTACTTC.

Only a few counts were recorded for this clone. The CDR3 protein is CASSLTDNYGYTF. The CDR3 region has the DNA TGTGCCAGCAGCCTGACAGATAACTATGGCTACACCTTC. The chain links TRBV11-2 to TRBJ1-2, with TRBD1 as a possible D gene (5 bases). V lost 5 bases to trimming and J lost 1 base, with 8 bases between them. Germline CDR1 is SGHAT and CDR2 is FQNNGV. This CDR3 spans 13 amino acids.

The gene calls are TRBV5-1 and TRBJ1-1; tentatively, D is TRBD1 (6 bases). The V end was cut by 0 bases, the J end by 5 bases, with 17 bases between. The CDR3 is 16 residues long. Germline V gene lookup returns CDR1 SGHRS and CDR2 YFSETQ. CDR3 bases: TGCGCCAGCAGCTTGGCCTTTGGGGGCGCGGGAACTGAAGCTTTCTTT. Protein: CASSLAFGGAGTEAFF.

The chain combines TRBV29-1 with TRBJ2-7; D is ambiguous. The CDR3 runs to 11 residues. The germline V gene has CDR1 SQVTM and CDR2 ANQGSEA. V was pared by 4 bases and J by 5 bases, with 9 bases between. CDR3 residues: CSVGLFDEQYF. As DNA, the CDR3 is TGCAGCGTTGGTCTGTTCGACGAGCAGTACTTC.

CDR3 sequence reads: CASELTQGATEAFF. CDR3 DNA sequence: TGTGCCAGCGAACTTACACAGGGGGCCACTGAAGCTTTCTTT. V and J are TRBV7-9 and TRBJ1-1; 9 bases are a match to TRBD1. The ends lost 8 bases at V and 4 bases at J; junction bases unmatched: 8. The CDR3 runs to 14 residues. Per the germline V gene, CDR1 is SEHNR and CDR2 is FQNEAQ (reference sequence).

V and J are TRBV5-8 and TRBJ2-3, with TRBD1 identical over 7 bases. V lost 0 bases, J lost 3 bases, and 1 base stayed unmatched. The CDR3 runs 14 residues. Germline V CDR1 and CDR2: SGHTS, YDEGEE. CDR3 residues: CASSLDRGTDTQYF. The CDR3 nucleotides read TGTGCCAGCAGCTTGGACAGGGGAACAGATACGCAGTATTTT.

The chain joins TRBV21-1 to TRBJ1-1; whether TRBD1, the table's D call, matches the DNA was not checked. TRBV21-1 is marked as a pseudogene. This CDR3 region has 10 residues. CDR3: CASLQGEAFF. CDR3 in DNA: TGTGCCAGCCTGCAGGGAGAAGCTTTCTTT.

This chain links TRBV4-3 with TRBJ1-4, with a possible D match to TRBD1 (5 bases). The CDR3 is made up of 12 amino acids. Trimming took 4 bases from V and 8 from J, leaving 8 bases between them. CDR1 LGHNA and CDR2 YSLEER come from the germline V gene. This chain's CDR3 is CASSLGDEKLFF. CDR3 coding DNA: TGCGCCAGCAGCCTTGGGGACGAAAAACTGTTTTTT.

In this sample, this clone turned up once. The chain joins TRBV27 to TRBJ2-7; TRBD1 matches at 9 bases. CDR3 length equals 15 residues. The germline gives CDR1 MNHEY, CDR2 SMNVEV (reference sequence). Trimming took 7 bases from V and 0 from J; bases not matched to a gene: 7. The CDR3 sequence: CASTWGDRVSYEQYF. For the CDR3, the DNA is TGTGCCAGCACCTGGGGGGACAGGGTCTCCTACGAGCAGTACTTC.

The J gene is TRBJ1-2, the V gene TRBV11-2; D possibly corresponds to TRBD1 (5 bases). V was trimmed by 6 bases and J by 6 bases, leaving 17 bases between them. Germline lookup yields CDR1 SGHAT and CDR2 FQNNGV. The CDR3 has 14 amino acids. The CDR3 DNA reads as TGTGCCAGCAGACCCCCGGGCAGGGCGGATGGCTACACCTTC. The encoded protein is CASRPPGRADGYTF.

The chain is built from TRBV27 and TRBJ2-7, with D unclear. This CDR3 has 14 amino acids. Trimming took off 0 bases at V and 2 bases at J, with 8 bases between the two ends. The germline CDR1 and CDR2 sequences are MNHEY and SMNVEV (reference sequence). The CDR3 nucleotides are TGTGCCAGCAGTTTATCAGCGCCTCCCTACGAGCAGTACTTC. Translation: CASSLSAPPYEQYF.

The CDR3 protein is CATRGTGRNTEAFF. The CDR3 DNA follows: TGTGCCACACGGGGGACAGGGAGGAACACTGAAGCTTTCTTT. J is TRBJ1-1 and V is TRBV10-3; TRBD1 matches 9 bases. V lost 10 bases, J lost 1 base, and 7 bases stayed unmatched. This CDR3 has 14 residues. Germline V lookup: CDR1 ENHRY, CDR2 SYGVKD.

The rearrangement links TRBV27 to TRBJ2-1; a weak D match, TRBD2 (5 bases). The V and J ends lost 5 bases and 1 base respectively, with 9 bases between them. The CDR3 has 14 amino acids. CDR1 MNHEY and CDR2 SMNVEV come from the germline V gene (reference sequence). The CDR3 reads CASSNSVSYNEQFF. Here the CDR3 DNA reads TGTGCCAGCAGTAATAGCGTATCCTACAATGAGCAGTTCTTC.

This clone appeared once. The rearrangement uses TRBV6-4 and TRBJ2-3; the match to TRBD1 covers 9 bases. This CDR3 region has 17 residues. V was clipped by 0 bases and J by 2 bases; unmatched bases: 6. CDR1 and CDR2 (germline): MRHNA, SNTAGT. The CDR3 spells CASSDSTQGAATDTQYF. The CDR3 DNA follows: TGTGCCAGCAGTGACTCGACACAGGGGGCGGCCACAGATACGCAGTATTTT.